The rows below give T cell receptor beta chains drawn from one sample of a study of long-term antiretroviral therapy in people with HIV. Clones were sequenced by immunoSEQ multiplex PCR, and TCRdb holds only the in-frame ones, with some missing. The data hold 20,000 to 25,000 clones, with less than 85% observed a single time. This specimen was unsorted PBMCs, taken 2.4 years after starting antiretroviral therapy. The receptors were sampled from a man aged 40-49 years with HIV. Each CDR3 is given with its conserved first and last residue. The D gene is left open where the match is weak. Expanded clones are given a class, and other clones once, few, many or no size at all.

j_call | clone_size | d_call | v_call | cdr3_nt | cdr3_aa
TRBJ1-4 | NA | NA | TRBV7-9 | TGTGCCAGCAGCTTAGGGGACGGTAATGAAAAACTGTTTTTT | CASSLGDGNEKLFF
TRBJ2-5 | NA | NA | TRBV9 | TGTGCCAGCAGCTTTCAGGGTGTAGAGACCCAGTACTTC | CASSFQGVETQYF
TRBJ1-5 | NA | TRBD1 | TRBV29-1 | TGCAGCGTGGGGACAGGGGGGGCGGGCAATCAGCCCCAGCATTTT | CSVGTGGAGNQPQHF
TRBJ2-1 | NA | TRBD2 | TRBV5-4 | TGTGCCAGCAGCTCCCAAGGCGGGAGGGCCGAGGGTTGGGAGCAGTTCTTC | CASSSQGGRAEGWEQFF
TRBJ1-2 | NA | NA | TRBV19 | TGTGCCACCAACCCGGGGCGGTCCTATGGCTACACCTTC | CATNPGRSYGYTF
TRBJ2-2 | NA | TRBD1 | TRBV5-4 | TGTGCCAGCAGCACGACAGGGGTAGTCGCCGGGGAGCTGTTTTTT | CASSTTGVVAGELFF
TRBJ2-5 | few | TRBD1 | TRBV29-1 | TGCAGCGTTGAAGCGGACAGGGGACGGCAAGAGACCCAGTACTTC | CSVEADRGRQETQYF
TRBJ1-1 | NA | NA | TRBV11-2 | TGTGCCAGCAGCTTTTTAGATGGAGGGGCTTTCTTT | CASSFLDGGAFF
TRBJ2-7 | NA | TRBD2 | TRBV30 | TGTGCCTGGAGTGGGGGGGGAGGGCAGTACTTC | CAWSGGGGQYF
TRBJ2-3 | NA | NA | TRBV7-9 | TGTGCCAGCAGCTTAATTGATAACACAGATACGCAGTATTTT | CASSLIDNTDTQYF
TRBJ2-5 | once | NA | TRBV19 | TGTGCCAGTAGTATAGCCCGGGGGAACCAAGAGACCCAGTACTTC | CASSIARGNQETQYF
TRBJ2-7 | NA | NA | TRBV28 | TGTGCCAGCACACAGGGTACCTACGAGCAGTACTTC | CASTQGTYEQYF
TRBJ2-7 | NA | NA | TRBV27 | TGTGCCAGCAGGGGCTCGAGGGCTGTGTCCTACGAGCAGTACTTC | CASRGSRAVSYEQYF
TRBJ1-1 | NA | NA | TRBV10-1 | TGCGCCAGCAGTGAGTTTCGGGGCACTGAAGCTTTCTTT | CASSEFRGTEAFF
TRBJ1-4 | few | TRBD1 | TRBV13 | TGTGCCAGCAGTTTACAGGGGGCGCTTGGTGTGGGGAATGAAAAACTGTTTTTT | CASSLQGALGVGNEKLFF
TRBJ2-1 | NA | NA | TRBV14 | TGTGCCAGCAGCCAAGAGGGCGGGCTCCCCTACAATGAGCAGTTCTTC | CASSQEGGLPYNEQFF
TRBJ2-7 | NA | NA | TRBV13 | TGTGCCAGCAGCCCGGGCCCGCTGATAGCCTACGAGCAGTACTTC | CASSPGPLIAYEQYF
TRBJ2-7 | NA | NA | TRBV5-6 | TGTGCCAGCAGCTTGGCATTGGGGGGAGTCGAGCAGTACTTC | CASSLALGGVEQYF
TRBJ1-1 | NA | NA | TRBV7-8 | TGTGCCAGCAGCCCCTCTACGCCAGGGAAGAACACTGAAGCTTTCTTT | CASSPSTPGKNTEAFF
TRBJ2-3 | NA | NA | TRBV5-4 | TGTGCCAGCAGCTTGGGGCTAGCGACGCAGTATTTT | CASSLGLATQYF
TRBJ1-1 | NA | NA | TRBV7-3 | TGTGCCAGCAGTCCTACAGGGAACACTGAAGCTTTCTTT | CASSPTGNTEAFF
TRBJ2-6 | NA | NA | TRBV11-2 | TGTGCCAGCAGCGCGGCGGCCAACGTCCTGACTTTC | CASSAAANVLTF
TRBJ2-2 | NA | NA | TRBV7-9 | TGTGCCAGCAGCTTAGCGCAGGACAGACTTTCCGGGGAGCTGTTTTTT | CASSLAQDRLSGELFF
TRBJ1-1 | NA | NA | TRBV25-1 | TGTGCCAGCAGTGAGTCGACAGCGGAAGCTTTCTTT | CASSESTAEAFF
TRBJ2-7 | few | NA | TRBV27 | TGTGCCAGCAGTTTATGGGCAGAAGCCTTACACGAGCAGTACTTC | CASSLWAEALHEQYF
TRBJ2-7 | NA | TRBD1 | TRBV23-1 | TGCGCAGAACGGGGGACAGGGTTCTACGAGCAGTACTTC | CAERGTGFYEQYF
TRBJ2-1 | NA | NA | TRBV7-2 | TGTGCCAGTCAAGAACAGGCTTACAATGAGCAGTTCTTC | CASQEQAYNEQFF
TRBJ2-7 | NA | NA | TRBV7-9 | TGTGCCAGCAGCTTAGGGGACGGCTACGAGCAGTACTTC | CASSLGDGYEQYF
TRBJ2-3 | once | NA | TRBV6-6 | TGTGCCAGCTGGGCCGCAGATACGCAGTATTTT | CASWAADTQYF
TRBJ2-7 | NA | TRBD1 | TRBV11-2 | TGTGCCAGCAGCTTAGACGTTTTACGGGACAGGGGTGCCGAGCAGTACTTC | CASSLDVLRDRGAEQYF
TRBJ1-4 | NA | NA | TRBV7-7 | TGTGCCAGCAGCTTAGCCGGGGATGAAAAACTGTTTTTT | CASSLAGDEKLFF
TRBJ1-2 | NA | NA | TRBV7-9 | TGTGCCAGCAGCTTAGGCAGCGGGACGAGGGGTTATGGCTACACCTTC | CASSLGSGTRGYGYTF
TRBJ2-7 | NA | NA | TRBV11-2 | TGTGCCAGCAGCTTAGAGGCAGGGCTCTACGAGCAGTACTTC | CASSLEAGLYEQYF
TRBJ2-7 | NA | NA | TRBV7-2 | TGTGCCAGCAGCTTTCAATACGAGCAGTACTTC | CASSFQYEQYF
TRBJ2-1 | NA | NA | TRBV7-9 | TGTGCCAGCAGCTTATACGGGGATGAGCAGTTCTTC | CASSLYGDEQFF
TRBJ2-7 | NA | NA | TRBV10-3 | TGTGCCATCAGTGACGGGGACTACGAGCAGTACTTC | CAISDGDYEQYF
TRBJ2-7 | NA | TRBD2 | TRBV5-1 | TGCGCCAGCAGCCCTGATACTAGCGGGGCTAGCGGCTACGAGCAGTACTTC | CASSPDTSGASGYEQYF
TRBJ1-4 | NA | NA | TRBV12-5 | TGTGCTAGTGGTTTGGGGGGAAACAAGGGAAAACTGTTTTTT | CASGLGGNKGKLFF
TRBJ1-3 | NA | TRBD1 | TRBV7-9 | TGTGCCAGCAGTTCGCCGGGACAGGGTGTAAACACCATATATTTT | CASSSPGQGVNTIYF
TRBJ2-7 | NA | TRBD2 | TRBV7-2 | TGTGCCAGCAGCTTAGCGGGAAGCGGGGCCGCCTACGAGCAGTACTTC | CASSLAGSGAAYEQYF
TRBJ2-2 | NA | TRBD2 | TRBV7-9 | TGTGCCAGCAGCGACGAGCACTGGGCTAGCGGGGGTTCCGGGGAGCTGTTTTTT | CASSDEHWASGGSGELFF
TRBJ1-6 | NA | NA | TRBV2 | TGTGCCAGCAGGGACCCCCAGGGTTTGCACAATTCACCCCTCCACTTT | CASRDPQGLHNSPLHF
TRBJ2-7 | NA | NA | TRBV2 | TGTGCCAGCTTGCGAAATCCAACGACACCAACCTACGAGCAGTACTTC | CASLRNPTTPTYEQYF
TRBJ1-1 | few | NA | TRBV7-8 | TGTGCCAGCAGCTTAGACACTGAAGCTTTCTTT | CASSLDTEAFF
TRBJ2-6 | NA | NA | TRBV7-2 | TGTGCCAGCAGCTTTTACAGCTCTGGGGCCAACGTCCTGACTTTC | CASSFYSSGANVLTF
TRBJ2-3 | NA | NA | TRBV4-3 | TGCGCCAGCAGTCCAACCACGATAGCGGAACGGCAGTATTTT | CASSPTTIAERQYF
TRBJ2-7 | NA | NA | TRBV7-3 | TGTGCCAGCAGCCCCGTGGGGGCGAGTATCCACGAGCAGTACTTC | CASSPVGASIHEQYF
TRBJ2-2 | NA | NA | TRBV28 | TGTGCCAGCAGACAAGGGGGGACTCCCCGCGGGGAGCTGTTTTTT | CASRQGGTPRGELFF
TRBJ2-2 | NA | TRBD2 | TRBV4-2 | TGTGCCAGCAGCCAAGAACTAAGCGGGAGTGGGACCGGGGAGCTGTTTTTT | CASSQELSGSGTGELFF